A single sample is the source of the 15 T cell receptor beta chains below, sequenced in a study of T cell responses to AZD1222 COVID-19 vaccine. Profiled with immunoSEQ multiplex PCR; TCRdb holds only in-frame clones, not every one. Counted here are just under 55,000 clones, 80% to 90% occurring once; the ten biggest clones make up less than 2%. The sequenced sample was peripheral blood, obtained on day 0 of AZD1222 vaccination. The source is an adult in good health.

This CDR3 reads CAISEGRGHTGELFF. Written as DNA, the CDR3 is TGTGCCATCAGTGAGGGCAGGGGGCACACCGGGGAGCTGTTTTTT. The chain has TRBV10-3 and TRBJ2-2, with 8 nucleotides matching TRBD1. The length of the CDR3 is 15 residues. V lost 2 bases, J lost 3 bases, and 2 bases stayed unmatched. Per the germline V gene, CDR1 is ENHRY and CDR2 is SYGVKD.

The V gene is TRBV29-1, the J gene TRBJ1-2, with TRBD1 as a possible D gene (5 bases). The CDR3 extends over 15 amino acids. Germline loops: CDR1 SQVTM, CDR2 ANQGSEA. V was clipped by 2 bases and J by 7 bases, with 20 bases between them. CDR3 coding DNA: TGCAGCGTTGAAATGCACGGCCAGGGCCGGGGTGGCTACACCTTC. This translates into CSVEMHGQGRGGYTF.

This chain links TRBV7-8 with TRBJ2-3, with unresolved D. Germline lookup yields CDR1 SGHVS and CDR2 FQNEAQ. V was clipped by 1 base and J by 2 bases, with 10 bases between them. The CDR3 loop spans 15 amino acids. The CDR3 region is CASSLGSGDTDTQYF. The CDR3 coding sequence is TGTGCCAGCAGCTTAGGCTCAGGCGACACAGATACGCAGTATTTT.

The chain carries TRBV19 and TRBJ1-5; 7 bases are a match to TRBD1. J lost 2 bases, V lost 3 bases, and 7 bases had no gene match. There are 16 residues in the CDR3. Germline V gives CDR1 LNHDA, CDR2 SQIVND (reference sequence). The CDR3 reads CASSMGTVGGNQPQHF. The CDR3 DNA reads TGTGCCAGTAGTATGGGGACAGTAGGCGGCAATCAGCCCCAGCATTTT.

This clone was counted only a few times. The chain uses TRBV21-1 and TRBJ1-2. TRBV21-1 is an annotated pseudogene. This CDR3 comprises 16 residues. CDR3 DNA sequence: TGTGCCAGCACTTGGGACCCTCTCTTAGTAAGCTATGGCTACACCTTC. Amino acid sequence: CASTWDPLLVSYGYTF.

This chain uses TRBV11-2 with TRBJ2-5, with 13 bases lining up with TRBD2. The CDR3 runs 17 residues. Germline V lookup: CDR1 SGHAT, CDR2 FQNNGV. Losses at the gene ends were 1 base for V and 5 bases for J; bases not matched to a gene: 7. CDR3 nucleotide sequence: TGTGCCAGCAGCTTAGCACTAGCGGGAGGGCCCGAGGAGACCCAGTACTTC. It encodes CASSLALAGGPEETQYF.

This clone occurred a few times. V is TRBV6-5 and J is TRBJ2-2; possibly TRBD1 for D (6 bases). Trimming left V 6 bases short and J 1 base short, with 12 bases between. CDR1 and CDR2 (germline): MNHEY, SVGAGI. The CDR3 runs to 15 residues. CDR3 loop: CASRVQGKNTGELFF. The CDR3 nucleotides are TGTGCCAGCAGAGTCCAGGGGAAGAACACCGGGGAGCTGTTTTTT.

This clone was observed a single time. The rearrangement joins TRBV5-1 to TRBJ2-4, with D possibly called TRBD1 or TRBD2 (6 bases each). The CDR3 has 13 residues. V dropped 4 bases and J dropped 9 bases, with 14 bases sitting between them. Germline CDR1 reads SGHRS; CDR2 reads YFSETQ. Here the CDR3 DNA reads TGCGCCAGCAGCCTCGGGTCGGGGGCCATTCAGTACTTC. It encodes CASSLGSGAIQYF.

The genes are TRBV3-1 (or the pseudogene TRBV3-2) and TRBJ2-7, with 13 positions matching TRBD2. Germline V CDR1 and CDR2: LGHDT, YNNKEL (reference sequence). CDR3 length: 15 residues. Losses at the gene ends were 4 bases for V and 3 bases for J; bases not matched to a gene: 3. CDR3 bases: TGTGCCAGCAGCCTCGGGACTAGCGGGAACTACGAGCAGTACTTC. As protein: CASSLGTSGNYEQYF.

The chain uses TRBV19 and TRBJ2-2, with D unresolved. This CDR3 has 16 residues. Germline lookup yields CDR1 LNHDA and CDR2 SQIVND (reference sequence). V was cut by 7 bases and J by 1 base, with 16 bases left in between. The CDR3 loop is CASTPYGVGNTGELFF. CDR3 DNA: TGTGCCAGTACCCCCTATGGGGTAGGGAACACCGGGGAGCTGTTTTTT.

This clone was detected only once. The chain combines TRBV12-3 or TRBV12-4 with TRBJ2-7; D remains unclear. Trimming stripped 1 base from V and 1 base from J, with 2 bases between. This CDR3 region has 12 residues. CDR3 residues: CASSLGSYEQYF. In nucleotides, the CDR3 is TGTGCCAGCAGTTTAGGATCCTACGAGCAGTACTTC.

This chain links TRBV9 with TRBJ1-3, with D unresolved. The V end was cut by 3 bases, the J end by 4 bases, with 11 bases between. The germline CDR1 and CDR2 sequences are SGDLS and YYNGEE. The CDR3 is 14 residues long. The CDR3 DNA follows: TGTGCCAGCAGCGCACTCCGAGCCGGAAACACCATATATTTT. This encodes CASSALRAGNTIYF.

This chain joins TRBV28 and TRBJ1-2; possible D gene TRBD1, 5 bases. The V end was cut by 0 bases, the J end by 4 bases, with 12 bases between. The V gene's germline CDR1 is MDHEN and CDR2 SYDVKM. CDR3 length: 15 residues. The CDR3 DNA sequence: TGTGCCAGCAGTTTATGGCAGACAGACTCCTATGGCTACACCTTC. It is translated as CASSLWQTDSYGYTF.

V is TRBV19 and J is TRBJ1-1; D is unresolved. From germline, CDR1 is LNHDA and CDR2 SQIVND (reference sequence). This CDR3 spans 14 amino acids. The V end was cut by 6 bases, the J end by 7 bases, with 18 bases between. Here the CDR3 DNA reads TGTGCCAGTAGCCGGGCCTTCGACGTACTTGAAGCTTTCTTT. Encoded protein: CASSRAFDVLEAFF.

The CDR3 here is CASSIRGGPTGTQHF. Here the CDR3 DNA reads TGTGCCAGTAGTATAAGGGGCGGACCGACCGGGACCCAGCATTTT. The chain employs TRBV19 and TRBJ1-5, with D perhaps matching TRBD1 (5 bases). The germline gives CDR1 LNHDA, CDR2 SQIVND (reference sequence). The CDR3 runs 15 residues. The ends were cut back, 2 bases at V and 11 bases at J, with 19 bases in the middle.